This T cell receptor beta chain was documented in a study of blood T cell repertoires in COVID-19 (TCRdb year 2020). The study in broad terms: Samples from collaborators originated in the United States, Italy and Spain and spanned both the acute and convalescent phases of COVID-19. HLA class I and class II types, where available, came from metadata supplied by the sample provider rather than from assay-based typing. The dataset comprised deeply sampled blood TCRbeta repertoires from subjects exposed to, actively infected with, or recovered from COVID-19. Samples were obtained from the ongoing ImmuneRACE study (first 160 participants) and from 1,254 subjects provided by 6 global collaborators. The repertoires were released in a freely available public database meant as a resource for research on the immune response to SARS-CoV-2. The sample metadata nearly always contained a de-identified subject ID, COVID-19 status, age in years and sex. The material from the prospective study consisted of cDNA or gDNA derived from T cells, B-cell-depleted T cells, or PBMCs. The paper's findings and limits, for the study overall: The quantity of clinical and demographic metadata differed by source and by participant and was supplied without curation.

Each collaborating institution followed its own protocols to collect whole blood in K2EDTA tubes. For TCRbeta analysis, collaborators shipped samples in one of three forms: frozen whole blood, isolated PBMCs, or DNA extracted from either of those sample types. From its cysteine to its phenylalanine, the CDR3 spans 12 amino acids. Only the CDR3 DNA is retained, 36 bases long and in frame from the first base. Trimming leaves V shorter by 7 bases and J shorter by 5 bases, with the junction holding 7 bases beyond the gene matches. The germline V gene yields SQVTM for CDR1 and ANQGSEA for CDR2. Regarding this clone: Its antigen is currently not known. No base quality values were provided; no much bigger clone lies one nucleotide off.

The immunoSEQ Assay, a bias-controlled multiplex PCR, was used to amplify TCRbeta CDR3 regions from genomic DNA. On the study's bioinformatics: Nucleated cell counts per sample were estimated from amplification of reference gene primers within the assay. To quantify the absolute abundance of each unique TCRbeta CDR3 rearrangement, sequence reads were collapsed and filtered. Productive Simpson clonality was computed per sample as the square root of Simpson's diversity index over productive rearrangements. The table was pulled from immuneACCESS by TCRdb, which kept in-frame rearrangements only. Such tables lose some clones; where checked, under half of the loss comes from unresolved V genes, and the rest has no known cause. D and trimming come from the DNA, and the V and J calls and clone size come from that table. This sample comprises under 200,000 clones, approximately 91% of them detected only once. Approximately 0.5% of the sample lies in the top ten.

The TCR originated in a man aged 50-60 years with acute or convalescent COVID-19. The sequence joins TRBV29-1 to TRBJ2-5, and 7 junction bases match TRBD2. The sample comprised peripheral blood. The sequence in DNA is TGCAGCGCTACCCCCGGGGGGGAGACCCAGTACTTC. Its protein product is CSATPGGETQYF.